Listed below are T cell receptor beta chains from one sample, sequenced in a study of blood T cell repertoires in COVID-19. Sequenced by immunoSEQ multiplex PCR; TCRdb stores in-frame clones only, minus some. The data contain 350,000 or so clones, about 91% of them singletons. Material: peripheral blood. The source of these receptors is a woman aged 25 to 39 with COVID-19, enrolled during active disease. The CDR3 runs from the conserved cysteine through the conserved F or W. D genes are given only for firm matches. The listing skips clone size in some rows; elsewhere it reads once, few, many or a size class.

j_call d_call v_call clone_size cdr3_nt cdr3_aa
TRBJ1-3 TRBD1 TRBV6-6 NA TGTGCCAGCAGAAGGGACAGGGAAAGAAACACCATATATTTT CASRRDRERNTIYF
TRBJ2-3 TRBD2 TRBV5-1 NA TGCGCCAGCAGCCATGATAGCGGGGGCGTAAGCACAGATACGCAGTATTTT CASSHDSGGVSTDTQYF
TRBJ1-1 TRBD1 TRBV19 NA TGTGCCAGTAGTATGGTTGGGACAGGGAACACTGAAGCTTTCTTT CASSMVGTGNTEAFF
TRBJ2-5 TRBD1 TRBV18 NA TGTGCCAGCTCACCACGATCGACAGGGGAGAAAGAGACCCAGTACTTC CASSPRSTGEKETQYF
TRBJ1-2 NA TRBV27 NA TGTGCCAGCAGTTTATCGAACAGGGAGGGTGGCTACACCTTC CASSLSNREGGYTF
TRBJ2-2 TRBD1 TRBV10-1 NA TGCGCCAGCACCGAGACAGGGGGGACCGGGGAGCTGTTTTTT CASTETGGTGELFF
TRBJ2-1 TRBD2 TRBV6-1 once TGTGCCAGCAGTGATACACTAGCGTTAGGCAATGAGCAGTTCTTC CASSDTLALGNEQFF
TRBJ2-7 NA TRBV18 NA TGTGCCAGCTCACCACCAATTCAGGGGGGAGGCGAGCAGTACTTC CASSPPIQGGGEQYF
TRBJ1-2 NA TRBV12-3/TRBV12-4 NA TGTGCCAGCACCGAGGACACGATAGGTGGCTACACCTTC CASTEDTIGGYTF
TRBJ1-2 NA TRBV28 once TGTGCCAGCAGTTTTTTACATGCGGCGAACGATGGCTACACCTTC CASSFLHAANDGYTF
TRBJ2-3 NA TRBV5-6 NA TGTGCCAGCAGCCAGTTGGGGGGAACAGATACGCAGTATTTT CASSQLGGTDTQYF
TRBJ1-1 TRBD1 TRBV5-6 NA TGTGCCAGCAGCTCAGACAGGGTGAACACTGAAGCTTTCTTT CASSSDRVNTEAFF
TRBJ1-5 NA TRBV6-5 few TGTGCCAGCAGGGCCGGGGGGGATCAGCCCCAGCATTTT CASRAGGDQPQHF
TRBJ1-1 NA TRBV30 NA TGTGCCTGGAGGGAAGCGGGGCGGTGGGCTGAAGCTTTCTTT CAWREAGRWAEAFF
TRBJ1-1 TRBD1 TRBV28 many TGTGCCAGCGCCCTGCCGGGGGAACAGGGGGGTTTTTGGAACACTGAAGCTTTCTTT CASALPGEQGGFWNTEAFF
TRBJ1-5 TRBD1 TRBV27 NA TGTGCCAGCAGTAAACAGGGGACTGGCAATCAGCCCCAGCATTTT CASSKQGTGNQPQHF
TRBJ2-2 NA TRBV4-1 NA TGCGCCAGCAGCCGAGGACACCCGACCGGGGAGCTGTTTTTT CASSRGHPTGELFF
TRBJ1-1 NA TRBV2 NA TGTGCCAGCTGGGGGCCCGAGGCTGAAGCTTTCTTT CASWGPEAEAFF
TRBJ2-1 NA TRBV28 NA TGTGCCAGCAGTTTATTCGGGGGGCGGGGAAAGAATGAGCAGTTCTTC CASSLFGGRGKNEQFF
TRBJ2-1 TRBD2 TRBV2 NA TGTGCCAGCACCTCAAAGACGGGGGGACTTTGGAATGAGCAGTTCTTC CASTSKTGGLWNEQFF
TRBJ1-4 TRBD1 TRBV7-2 NA TGTGCCAGCAGCTTAGACAGGGGAAGTGAAAAACTGTTTTTT CASSLDRGSEKLFF
TRBJ2-3 TRBD2 TRBV5-4 NA TGTGCCAGCAGCTTGGGGGACTATAGCACAGATACGCAGTATTTT CASSLGDYSTDTQYF
TRBJ2-5 TRBD1 TRBV18 NA TGTGCCAGCTTTCCGGACAGGGGGGAGACCCAGTACTTC CASFPDRGETQYF
TRBJ1-1 TRBD1 TRBV4-1 NA TGCGCCAGCAGCCAACCGCAGGGGGACACTGAAGCTTTCTTT CASSQPQGDTEAFF
TRBJ1-1 NA TRBV29-1 NA TGCAGCGTCGACCAGGGTTATGGCACTGAAGCTTTCTTT CSVDQGYGTEAFF
TRBJ1-1 NA TRBV18 NA TGTGCCAGCTCACCCGGCCAGGGTACGAACACTGAAGCTTTCTTT CASSPGQGTNTEAFF
TRBJ1-2 NA TRBV7-8 NA TGTGCCAGCAGCCCCGGCAGGGGATCTCGGGGTGGCTACACCTTC CASSPGRGSRGGYTF
TRBJ2-3 TRBD2 TRBV5-6 NA TGTGCCAGCAGCTTGGGGCATCGGGGGGGCTTGGATACGCAGTATTTT CASSLGHRGGLDTQYF
TRBJ1-6 TRBD1 TRBV2 once TGTGCCAGCACGGGACAGGGAAATGGTCGAGGTTCACCCCTCCACTTT CASTGQGNGRGSPLHF
TRBJ2-5 TRBD1 TRBV11-3 NA TGTGCCAGCAGCTTGCCTTTAGGGGGCCAGACCCAGTACTTC CASSLPLGGQTQYF
TRBJ1-5 NA TRBV2 NA TGTGCCAGCAGTGCAGGGTCCTATCAGCCCCAGCATTTT CASSAGSYQPQHF
TRBJ1-1 TRBD1 TRBV5-1 NA TGCGCCAGCAGCTTGGCTGGGACAGACACTGAAGCTTTCTTT CASSLAGTDTEAFF
TRBJ2-7 TRBD1 TRBV2 NA TGTGCCAGCAGTGTTGTGCAGGGGGTGCTCCACGAGCAGTACTTC CASSVVQGVLHEQYF
TRBJ1-1 TRBD1 TRBV11-3 NA TGTGCCAGCAGTATCACTGTAACAGGGGCGGTTGAAGCTTTCTTT CASSITVTGAVEAFF
TRBJ1-1 NA TRBV12-1 NA TGTGCCAGCAGCTTAAAACATAGGGCTACGCGGGGGTCTGAAGCTTTCTTT CASSLKHRATRGSEAFF
TRBJ2-1 TRBD2 TRBV3-1/TRBV3-2 NA TGTGCCAGCAGCCAAGTAGCGGGGGGGCCGAATGAGCAGTTCTTC CASSQVAGGPNEQFF
TRBJ2-5 NA TRBV7-2 NA TGTGCCAGCAGCCCCCGCTGGGGGGAAGAGACCCAGTACTTC CASSPRWGEETQYF
TRBJ1-6 NA TRBV6-6 NA TGTGCCAGCAGCACGGGGTCCTATAATTCACCCCTCCACTTT CASSTGSYNSPLHF
TRBJ2-1 TRBD2 TRBV6-5 few TGTGCCAGCAGTTACTATCATGCAGCGGGGGGTAATGAGCAGTTCTTC CASSYYHAAGGNEQFF
TRBJ2-7 NA TRBV7-6 NA TGTGCCAGCAGCTTAGGGACAGACCCTGGCGAGCAGTACTTC CASSLGTDPGEQYF
TRBJ2-1 TRBD2 TRBV7-9 NA TGTGCCAGCAGCGCCCCGGGACTAGCAACGAATGAGCAGTTCTTC CASSAPGLATNEQFF
TRBJ2-5 TRBD2 TRBV11-3 NA TGTGCCAGCAGCTTACGCAATCTAGCGGGGGGCACGAAGACCCAGTACTTC CASSLRNLAGGTKTQYF
TRBJ1-6 NA TRBV3-1/TRBV3-2 NA TGTGCCAGCAGCCAAGGAGATTTCGATTCACCCCTCCACTTT CASSQGDFDSPLHF
TRBJ1-2 TRBD1 TRBV7-2 NA TGTGCCAGCAGTAAACAGGGGAACTATGGCTACACCTTC CASSKQGNYGYTF
TRBJ1-6 TRBD1 TRBV18 once TGTGCCAGCTCATGGACAGGAGATAATTCACCCCTCCACTTT CASSWTGDNSPLHF
TRBJ2-1 NA TRBV5-1 NA TGCGCCAGCCCCTTGTTTAGTAGCTCCTACAATGAGCAGTTCTTC CASPLFSSSYNEQFF
TRBJ2-1 NA TRBV4-1 NA TGCGCCAGCAGTAGGGGTAACAATGAGCAGTTCTTC CASSRGNNEQFF
TRBJ2-3 TRBD2 TRBV5-1 NA TGCGCCAGCAGCTTAACCAGCGGGGGTCGAACAGATACGCAGTATTTT CASSLTSGGRTDTQYF
TRBJ2-5 TRBD1 TRBV28 NA TGTGCCAGCAGACCCGGGACAGGGGGCTTGGAGACCCAGTACTTC CASRPGTGGLETQYF